The T cell receptor beta chain described here comes from a study of T-cell memory formation after mild COVID-19. Study-level findings and limits: Among contracting clones, CD4+ were mainly CM/EM and CD8+ enriched in EMRA. CD4/CD8 balance characterized clones contracting day 15 to 85, and CD4+ skew characterized later expanders.

CDR1 MDHEN and CDR2 SYDVKM come from the germline V gene. This CDR3 region has 14 residues. The J segment lost 7 bases and the V segment lost 2 bases, leaving 2 bases of the junction unmatched. TCR alpha and TCR beta cDNA libraries with sample barcodes and UMIs came from 5'RACE using constant-segment primers. TCRdb used MiXCR to reprocess the 5' RACE reads, holding one entry per CDR3 protein. The sample has about 210,000 distinct CDR3 sequences, approximately 10% seen once. This clonotype was recorded a few times. Its target is unknown. Sequencing was performed on PBMCs or a T cell subset sorted from them (not recorded which). This clonotype originated in a young man who had mild COVID-19 (a few samples of this study predate the infection). Cell type and time point are not known. J is TRBJ2-2 and V is TRBV28, with 9 bases identical to TRBD1. In DNA form, the CDR3 reads TGTGCCAGCAGTTTAACGACAGGGGGCGGGGAGCTGTTTTTT. Protein sequence: CASSLTTGGGELFF.